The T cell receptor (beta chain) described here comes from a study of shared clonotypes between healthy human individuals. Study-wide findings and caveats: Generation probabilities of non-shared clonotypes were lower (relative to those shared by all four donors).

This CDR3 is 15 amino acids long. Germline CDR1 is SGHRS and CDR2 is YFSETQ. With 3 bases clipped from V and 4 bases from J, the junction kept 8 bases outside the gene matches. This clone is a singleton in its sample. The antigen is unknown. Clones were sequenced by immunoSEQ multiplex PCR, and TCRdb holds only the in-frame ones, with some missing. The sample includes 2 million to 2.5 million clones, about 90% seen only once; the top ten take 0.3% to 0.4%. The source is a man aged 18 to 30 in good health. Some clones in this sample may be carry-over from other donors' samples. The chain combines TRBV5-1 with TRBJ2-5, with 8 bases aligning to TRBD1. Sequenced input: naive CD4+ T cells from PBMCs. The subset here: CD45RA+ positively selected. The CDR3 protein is CASSSGQGPRETQYF. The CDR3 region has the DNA TGCGCCAGCAGCTCCGGACAGGGACCAAGAGAGACCCAGTACTTC.